This TCR beta chain is from a study of cytomegalovirus exposure and HLA in healthy donors. V dropped 11 bases and J dropped 4 bases, with 17 bases sitting between them. The CDR3 is 13 residues long. Per the germline V gene, CDR1 is MNHNS and CDR2 is SASEGT. The study, taken as a whole, reports: Reportedly, diagnosis of cytomegalovirus status by the classifier showed high specificity and sensitivity. TRBV6-2, TRBV6-3 and some other V segments were unresolvable in 87-base-pair reads. Three CMV-associated chains proved CMV antigen-specific in vitro. It was likely that a cluster of highly shared sequence variants was a sequencing artifact.

Worth noting for this clone: Its antigen remains unidentified.

Primers: 60 Vbeta forward and 13 Jbeta reverse. Libraries were prepared by immunoSEQ multiplex PCR; TCRdb keeps only in-frame clonotypes and omits some of them. The sample lists 150,000 to 200,000 clones, roughly 72% seen once, with about 1.4% in the top ten. The source material was PBMCs. The chain is built from TRBV6-1 and TRBJ1-1; possibly TRBD1 for D (6 bases). The source of this sequence is a man between 35 and 55 years old in good health and CMV-seronegative. The CDR3 DNA sequence: TGTGCCGGCGAGAGGGGGACCGGCACTGAAGCTTTCTTT. This sequence encodes CAGERGTGTEAFF.